This T cell receptor beta chain is drawn from a study of radiotherapy plus CTLA-4 blockade in lung cancer. Study details: Patients showed objective responses in roughly 18% of cases and disease control in around 30%. Study-wide results and limits: Clones of tumor-derived TCRs expanded in blood after radiotherapy plus ipilimumab.

Deletions cut 2 bases from V and 6 bases from J, with 8 bases between. The CDR3 loop spans 13 amino acids. The germline V gene encodes CDR1 KGHSH and CDR2 LQKENI. Sequencing was performed with immunoSEQ multiplex PCR; in TCRdb, only in-frame clones are kept and a portion is missing. The table shows about 110,000 clones, with 81% occurring only once. Worth noting for this clone: What it binds is not known.

The chain is built from TRBV18 and TRBJ1-5; D remains unclear. The source is a human donor with non-small cell lung cancer that progressed on radiotherapy plus ipilimumab. Some clones in this sample may be carry-over from other donors' samples. The sequences come from peripheral blood, collected from a patient treated with radiotherapy plus ipilimumab. The CDR3 here is CASSPSETQPQHF. CDR3 DNA: TGTGCCAGCTCACCATCAGAAACTCAGCCCCAGCATTTT.